The present T cell receptor beta chain was sequenced within a study of cytomegalovirus exposure and HLA in healthy donors. This clone was seen just once. The CDR3 consists of 12 residues. Germline V gene data show CDR1 as SQVTM and CDR2 as ANQGSEA. V gave up 4 bases and J gave up 2 bases, with 7 bases separating them. PCR was performed using 60 Vbeta and 13 Jbeta primers. Clones were sequenced by immunoSEQ multiplex PCR, and TCRdb holds only the in-frame ones, with some missing. The data hold under 200,000 clones, with over 75% observed a single time. This chain connects TRBV29-1 to TRBJ2-3; no reliable D call. Sequences were obtained from PBMCs. The sequence was obtained from a man younger than 35 in good health and CMV-seropositive. The CDR3 DNA is TGCAGCGTTGTACTAAACACAGATACGCAGTATTTT. It encodes CSVVLNTDTQYF.